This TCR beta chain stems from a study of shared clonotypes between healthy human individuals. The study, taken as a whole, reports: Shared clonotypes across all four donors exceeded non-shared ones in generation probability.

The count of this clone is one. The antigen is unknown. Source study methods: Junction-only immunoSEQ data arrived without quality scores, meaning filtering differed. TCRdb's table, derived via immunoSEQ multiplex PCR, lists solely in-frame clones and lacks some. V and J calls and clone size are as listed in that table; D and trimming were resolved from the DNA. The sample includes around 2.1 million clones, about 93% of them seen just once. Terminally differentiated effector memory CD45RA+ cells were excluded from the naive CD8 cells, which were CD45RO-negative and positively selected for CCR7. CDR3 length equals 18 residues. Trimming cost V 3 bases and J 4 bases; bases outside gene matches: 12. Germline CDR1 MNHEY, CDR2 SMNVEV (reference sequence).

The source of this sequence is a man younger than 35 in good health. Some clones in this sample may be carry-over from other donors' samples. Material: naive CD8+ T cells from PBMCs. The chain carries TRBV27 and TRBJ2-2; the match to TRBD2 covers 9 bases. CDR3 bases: TGTGCCAGCAGTTTGATAGCGGGAGAACATCCCGGCACCGGGGAGCTGTTTTTT. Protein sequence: CASSLIAGEHPGTGELFF.